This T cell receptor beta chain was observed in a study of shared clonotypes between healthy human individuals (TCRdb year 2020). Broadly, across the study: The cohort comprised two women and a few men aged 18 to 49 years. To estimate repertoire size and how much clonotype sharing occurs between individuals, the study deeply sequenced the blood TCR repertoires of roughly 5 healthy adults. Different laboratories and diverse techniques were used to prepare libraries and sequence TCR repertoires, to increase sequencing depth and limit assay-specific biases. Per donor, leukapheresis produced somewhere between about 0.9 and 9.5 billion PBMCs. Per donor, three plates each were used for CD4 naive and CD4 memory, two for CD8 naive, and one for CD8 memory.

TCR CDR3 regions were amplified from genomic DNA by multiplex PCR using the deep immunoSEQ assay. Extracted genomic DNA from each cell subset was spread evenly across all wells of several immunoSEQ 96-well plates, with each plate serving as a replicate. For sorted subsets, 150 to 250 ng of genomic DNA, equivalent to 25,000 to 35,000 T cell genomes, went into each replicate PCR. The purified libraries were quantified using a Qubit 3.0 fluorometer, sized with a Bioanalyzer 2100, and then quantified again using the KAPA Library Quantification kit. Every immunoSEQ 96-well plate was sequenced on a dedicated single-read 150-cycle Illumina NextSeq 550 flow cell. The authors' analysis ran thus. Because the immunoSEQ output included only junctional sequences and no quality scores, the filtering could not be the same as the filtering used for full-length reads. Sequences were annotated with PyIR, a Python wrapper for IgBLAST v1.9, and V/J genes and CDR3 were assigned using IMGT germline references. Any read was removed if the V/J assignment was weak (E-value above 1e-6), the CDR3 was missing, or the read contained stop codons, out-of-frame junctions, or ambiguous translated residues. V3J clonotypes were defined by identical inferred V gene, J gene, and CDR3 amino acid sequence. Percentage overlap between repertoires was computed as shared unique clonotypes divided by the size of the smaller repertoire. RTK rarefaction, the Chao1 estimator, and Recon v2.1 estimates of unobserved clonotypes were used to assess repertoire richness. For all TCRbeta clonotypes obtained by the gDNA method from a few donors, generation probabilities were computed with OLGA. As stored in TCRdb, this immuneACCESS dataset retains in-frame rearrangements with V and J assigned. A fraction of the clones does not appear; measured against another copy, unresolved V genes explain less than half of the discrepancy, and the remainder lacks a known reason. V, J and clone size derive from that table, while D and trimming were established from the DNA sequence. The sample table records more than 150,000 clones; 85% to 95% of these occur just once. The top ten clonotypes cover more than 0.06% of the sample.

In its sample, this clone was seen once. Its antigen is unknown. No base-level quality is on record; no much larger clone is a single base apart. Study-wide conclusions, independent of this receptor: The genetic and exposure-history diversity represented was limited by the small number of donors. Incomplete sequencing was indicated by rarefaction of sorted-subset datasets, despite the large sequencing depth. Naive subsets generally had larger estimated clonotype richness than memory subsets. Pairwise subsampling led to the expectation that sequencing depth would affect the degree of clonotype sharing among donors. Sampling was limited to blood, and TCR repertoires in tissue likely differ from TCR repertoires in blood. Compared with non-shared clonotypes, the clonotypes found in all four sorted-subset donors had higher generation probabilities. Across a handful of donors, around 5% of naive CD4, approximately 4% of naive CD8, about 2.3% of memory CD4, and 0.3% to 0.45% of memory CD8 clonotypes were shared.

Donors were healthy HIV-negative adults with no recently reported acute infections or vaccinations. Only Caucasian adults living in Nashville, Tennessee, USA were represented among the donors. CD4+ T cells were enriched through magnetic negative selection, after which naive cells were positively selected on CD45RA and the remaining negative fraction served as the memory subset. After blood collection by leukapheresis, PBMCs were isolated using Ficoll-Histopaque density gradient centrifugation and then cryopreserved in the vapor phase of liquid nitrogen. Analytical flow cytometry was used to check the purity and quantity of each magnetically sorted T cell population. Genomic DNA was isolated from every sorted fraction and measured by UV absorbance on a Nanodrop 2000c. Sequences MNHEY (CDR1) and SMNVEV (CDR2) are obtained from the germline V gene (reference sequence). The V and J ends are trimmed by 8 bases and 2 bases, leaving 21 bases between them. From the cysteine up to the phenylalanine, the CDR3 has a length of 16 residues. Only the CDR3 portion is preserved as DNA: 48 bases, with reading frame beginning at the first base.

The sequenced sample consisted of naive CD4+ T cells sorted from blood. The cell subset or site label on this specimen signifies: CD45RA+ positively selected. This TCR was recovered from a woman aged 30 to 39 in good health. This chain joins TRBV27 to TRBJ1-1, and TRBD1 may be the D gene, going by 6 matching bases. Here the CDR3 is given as CASRLNPGTSNTEAFF. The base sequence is TGTGCCAGCCGACTAAACCCAGGGACAAGTAACACTGAAGCTTTCTTT.